The clone carrying this T cell receptor beta chain was seen ten or more times. This sample was included in a study of T cell repertoires in cytomegalovirus infection. Germline V gene lookup returns CDR1 LGHDT and CDR2 YNNKEL (reference sequence). V lost 0 bases and J lost 0, with 10 bases in between. The CDR3 runs to 16 residues. One entry per CDR3 protein results from TCRdb running MiXCR on the reads. Of about 130,000 distinct CDR3 sequences listed, roughly 9% are singletons. J is TRBJ2-3 and V is TRBV3-1, with D perhaps TRBD2 (6 bases). Sequencing used PBMCs. The source is a human donor in good health (CMV status not recorded). Some clones in this sample may be carry-over from other donors' samples. CDR3 sequence reads: CASSQDGGASTDTQYF. The DNA for the CDR3 is TGTGCCAGCAGCCAAGATGGCGGGGCTAGCACAGATACGCAGTATTTT.